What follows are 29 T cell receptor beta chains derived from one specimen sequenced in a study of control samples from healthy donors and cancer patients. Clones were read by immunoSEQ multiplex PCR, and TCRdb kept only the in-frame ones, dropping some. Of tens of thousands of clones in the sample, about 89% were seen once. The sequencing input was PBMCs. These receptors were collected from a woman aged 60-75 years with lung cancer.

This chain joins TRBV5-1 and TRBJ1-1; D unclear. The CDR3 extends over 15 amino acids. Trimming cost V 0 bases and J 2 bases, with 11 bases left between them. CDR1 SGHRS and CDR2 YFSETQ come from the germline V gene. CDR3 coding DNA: TGCGCCAGCAGCTTGGCCATCGGAGTCAACACTGAAGCTTTCTTT. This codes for CASSLAIGVNTEAFF.

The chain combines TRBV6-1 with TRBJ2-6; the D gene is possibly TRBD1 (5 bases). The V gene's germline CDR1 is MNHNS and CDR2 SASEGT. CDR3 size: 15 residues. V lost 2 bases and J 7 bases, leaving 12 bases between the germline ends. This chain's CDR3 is CASSEQGGTANVLTF. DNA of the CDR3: TGTGCCAGCAGTGAACAGGGCGGAACAGCCAACGTCCTGACTTTC.

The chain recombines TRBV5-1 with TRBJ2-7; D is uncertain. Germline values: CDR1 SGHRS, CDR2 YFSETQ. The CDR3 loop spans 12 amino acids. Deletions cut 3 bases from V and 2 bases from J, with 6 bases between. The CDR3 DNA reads TGCGCCAGCAGCTCCCAAACCTACGAGCAGTACTTC. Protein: CASSSQTYEQYF.

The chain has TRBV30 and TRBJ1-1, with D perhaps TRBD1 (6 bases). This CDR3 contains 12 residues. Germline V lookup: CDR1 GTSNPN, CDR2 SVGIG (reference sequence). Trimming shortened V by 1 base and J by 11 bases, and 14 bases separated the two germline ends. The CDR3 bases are TGTGCCTGGAGTGATTTCGGACAGAAGGCTTTCTTT. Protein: CAWSDFGQKAFF.

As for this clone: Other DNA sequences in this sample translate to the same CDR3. The CDR3 is CASSPSTGNTEAFF. The CDR3 coding sequence is TGTGCCAGCTCACCTTCGACAGGCAACACTGAAGCTTTCTTT. The V call is TRBV18, the J call TRBJ1-1, with D possibly TRBD1 on 6 matching bases. The germline V gene has CDR1 KGHSH and CDR2 LQKENI. V was pared by 3 bases and J by 2 bases, with 10 bases between. There are 14 residues in the CDR3. Full variable domain (rest looked up from reference TRBV18 and TRBJ1-1): NAGVMQNPRHLVRRRGQEARLRCSPMKGHSHVYWYRQLPEEGLKFMVYLQKENIIDESGMPKERFSAEFPKEGPSILRIQQVVRGDSAAYFCASSPSTGNTEAFFGQGTRLTVV.

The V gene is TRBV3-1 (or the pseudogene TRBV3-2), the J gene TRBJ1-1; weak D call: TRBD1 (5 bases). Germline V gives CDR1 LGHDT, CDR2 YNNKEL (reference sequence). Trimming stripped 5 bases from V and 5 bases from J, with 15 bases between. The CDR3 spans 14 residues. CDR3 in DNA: TGTGCCAGCAGCAGGGGTCAAACGAGGACTGAAGCTTTCTTT. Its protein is CASSRGQTRTEAFF.

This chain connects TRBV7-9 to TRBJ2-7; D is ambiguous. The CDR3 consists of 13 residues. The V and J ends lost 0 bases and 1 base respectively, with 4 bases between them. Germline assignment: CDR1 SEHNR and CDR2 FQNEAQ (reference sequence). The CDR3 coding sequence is TGTGCCAGCAGCTTAGCGGGGTCCTACGAGCAGTACTTC. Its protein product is CASSLAGSYEQYF.

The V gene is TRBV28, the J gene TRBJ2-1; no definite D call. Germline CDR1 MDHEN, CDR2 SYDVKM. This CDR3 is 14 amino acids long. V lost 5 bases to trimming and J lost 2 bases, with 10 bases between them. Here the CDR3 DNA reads TGTGCCAGCAGTCTTAGTCCGACCTACAATGAGCAGTTCTTC. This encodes CASSLSPTYNEQFF.

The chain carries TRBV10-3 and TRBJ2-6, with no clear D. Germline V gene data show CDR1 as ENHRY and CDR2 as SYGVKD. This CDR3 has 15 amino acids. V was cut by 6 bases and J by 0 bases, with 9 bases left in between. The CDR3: CAISGGFSGANVLTF. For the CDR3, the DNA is TGTGCCATCAGCGGCGGCTTCTCTGGGGCCAACGTCCTGACTTTC.

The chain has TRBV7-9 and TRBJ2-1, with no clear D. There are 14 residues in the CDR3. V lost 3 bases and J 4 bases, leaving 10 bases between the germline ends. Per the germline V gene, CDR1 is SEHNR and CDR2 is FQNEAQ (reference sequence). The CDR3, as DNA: TGTGCCAGCAGCTTGGGCGGTAGATACAATGAGCAGTTCTTC. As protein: CASSLGGRYNEQFF.

The CDR3 nucleotides are TGCGCCAGCAGCTCGGGGCTAGCGGATAGCACAGATACGCAGTATTTT. Amino acid sequence: CASSSGLADSTDTQYF. The chain recombines TRBV5-1 with TRBJ2-3; 7 nucleotides align to TRBD2. With V trimmed by 3 bases and J by 0 bases, 7 bases remained unmatched. Looked up from germline, CDR1 is SGHRS and CDR2 is YFSETQ. The CDR3 is 16 residues long.

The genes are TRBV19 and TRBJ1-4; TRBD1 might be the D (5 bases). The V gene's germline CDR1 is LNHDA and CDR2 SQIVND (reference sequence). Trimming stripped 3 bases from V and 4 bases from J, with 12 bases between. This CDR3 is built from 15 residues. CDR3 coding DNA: TGTGCCAGTAGTATGAGGGGACTAGATAATGAAAAACTGTTTTTT. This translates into CASSMRGLDNEKLFF.

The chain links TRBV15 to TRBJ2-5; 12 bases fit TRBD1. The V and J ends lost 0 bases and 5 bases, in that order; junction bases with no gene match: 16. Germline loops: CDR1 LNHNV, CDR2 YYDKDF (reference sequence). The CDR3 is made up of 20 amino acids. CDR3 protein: CATSREVFGTGGFLPETQYF. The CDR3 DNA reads TGTGCCACCAGCAGAGAGGTCTTCGGGACAGGGGGCTTCCTACCCGAGACCCAGTACTTC. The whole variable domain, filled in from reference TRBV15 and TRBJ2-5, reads DAMVIQNPRYQVTQFGKPVTLSCSQTLNHNVMYWYQQKSSQAPKLLFHYYDKDFNNEADTPDNFQSRRPNTSFCFLDIRSPGLGDTAMYLCATSREVFGTGGFLPETQYFGPGTRLLVL.

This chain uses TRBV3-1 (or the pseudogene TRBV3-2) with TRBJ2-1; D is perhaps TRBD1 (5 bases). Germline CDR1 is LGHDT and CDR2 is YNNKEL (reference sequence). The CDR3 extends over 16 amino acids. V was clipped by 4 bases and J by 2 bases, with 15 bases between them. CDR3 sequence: CASSPREVGPYNEQFF. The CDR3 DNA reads TGTGCCAGCAGCCCTCGAGAGGTGGGGCCCTACAATGAGCAGTTCTTC.

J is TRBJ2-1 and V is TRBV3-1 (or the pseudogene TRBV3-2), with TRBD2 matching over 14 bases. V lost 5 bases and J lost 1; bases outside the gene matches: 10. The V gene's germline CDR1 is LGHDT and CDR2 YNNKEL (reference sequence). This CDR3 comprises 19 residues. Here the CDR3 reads CASSGLGLAGVGSYNEQFF. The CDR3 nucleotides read TGTGCCAGCAGCGGCCTGGGACTAGCGGGAGTGGGTTCCTACAATGAGCAGTTCTTC.

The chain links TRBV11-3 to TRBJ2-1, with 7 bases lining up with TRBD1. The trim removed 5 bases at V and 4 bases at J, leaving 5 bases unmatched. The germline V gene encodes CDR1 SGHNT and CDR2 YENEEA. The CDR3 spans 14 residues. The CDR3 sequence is CASSLQGEYNEQFF. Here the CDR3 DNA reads TGTGCCAGCAGCCTGCAGGGGGAATACAATGAGCAGTTCTTC.

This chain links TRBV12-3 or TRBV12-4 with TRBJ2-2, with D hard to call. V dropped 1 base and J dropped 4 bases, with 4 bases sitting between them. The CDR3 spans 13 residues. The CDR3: CASSLGFTGELFF. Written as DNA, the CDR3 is TGTGCCAGCAGTTTAGGGTTCACCGGGGAGCTGTTTTTT.

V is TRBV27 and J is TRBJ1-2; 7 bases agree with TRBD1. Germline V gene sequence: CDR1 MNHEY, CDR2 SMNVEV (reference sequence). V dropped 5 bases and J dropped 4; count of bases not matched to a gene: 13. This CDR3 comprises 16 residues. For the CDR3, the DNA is TGTGCCAGCAGTACATCGCAAAGGGACAGCGGCTATGGCTACACCTTC. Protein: CASSTSQRDSGYGYTF.

CDR3 region: CASSMGGTDTQYF. CDR3 coding DNA: TGTGCCAGTAGTATGGGTGGCACAGATACGCAGTATTTT. The rearrangement uses TRBV19 and TRBJ2-3; D not resolved. Trimming took 3 bases from V and 1 from J, leaving 5 bases between them. Germline loops: CDR1 LNHDA, CDR2 SQIVND (reference sequence). The CDR3 has 13 residues. Combining the CDR3 with reference TRBV19 and TRBJ2-3 gives the whole variable domain DGGITQSPKYLFRKEGQNVTLSCEQNLNHDAMYWYRQDPGQGLRLIYYSQIVNDFQKGDIAEGYSVSREKKESFPLTVTSAQKNPTAFYLCASSMGGTDTQYFGPGTRLTVL.

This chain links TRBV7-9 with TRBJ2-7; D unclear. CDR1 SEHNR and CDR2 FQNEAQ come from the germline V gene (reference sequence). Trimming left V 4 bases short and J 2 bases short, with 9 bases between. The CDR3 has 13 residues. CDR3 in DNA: TGTGCCAGCAGCTCCGGATCTACCTACGAGCAGTACTTC. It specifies CASSSGSTYEQYF.

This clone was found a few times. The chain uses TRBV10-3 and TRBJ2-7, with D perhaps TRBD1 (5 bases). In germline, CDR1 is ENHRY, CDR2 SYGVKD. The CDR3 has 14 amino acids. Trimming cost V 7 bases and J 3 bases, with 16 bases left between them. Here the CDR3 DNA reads TGTGCCATCACCCCGGACACTTTCCTCTACGAGCAGTACTTC. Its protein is CAITPDTFLYEQYF.

The CDR3 DNA is TGTGCCACCAGTGACCCGACAGGGGGAGGTGAAAAACTGTTTTTT. This translates into CATSDPTGGGEKLFF. The rearrangement links TRBV24-1 to TRBJ1-4; 9 nucleotides align to TRBD1. CDR1 is KGHDR, CDR2 SFDVKD, per germline. The CDR3 is made up of 15 amino acids. The junction had 6 bases not matched to a gene; V was cut back by 4 bases and J by 7 bases.

The CDR3 DNA sequence: TGTGCCAGCAGTGAGTTGTCGTCCGGGGAGCTGTTTTTT. It is translated as CASSELSSGELFF. The genes are TRBV6-4 and TRBJ2-2, with D unclear. The germline V and J ends were trimmed by 3 bases and 6 bases, with 8 bases remaining between them. Germline V CDR1 and CDR2: MRHNA, SNTAGT. There are 13 residues in the CDR3.

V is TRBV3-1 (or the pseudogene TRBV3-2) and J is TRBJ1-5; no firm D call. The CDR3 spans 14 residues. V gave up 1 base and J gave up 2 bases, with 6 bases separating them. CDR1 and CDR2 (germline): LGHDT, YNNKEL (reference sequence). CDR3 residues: CASSQGWGNQPQHF. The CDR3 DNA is TGTGCCAGCAGCCAAGGTTGGGGCAATCAGCCCCAGCATTTT.

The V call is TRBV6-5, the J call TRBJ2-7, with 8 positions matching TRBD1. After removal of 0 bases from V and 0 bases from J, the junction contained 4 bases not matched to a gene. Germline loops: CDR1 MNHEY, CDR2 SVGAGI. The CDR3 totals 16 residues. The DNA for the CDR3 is TGTGCCAGCAGTTACTCGGGGGGACAGGCCTCCTACGAGCAGTACTTC. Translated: CASSYSGGQASYEQYF.

The CDR3: CASTSMKGRDQPQHF. DNA of the CDR3: TGTGCCAGCACCTCCATGAAGGGAAGGGATCAGCCCCAGCATTTT. V is TRBV27 and J is TRBJ1-5; D is unresolved. The V end was cut by 7 bases, the J end by 5 bases, with 18 bases between. The CDR3 sequence is 15 residues long. The germline gives CDR1 MNHEY, CDR2 SMNVEV (reference sequence).

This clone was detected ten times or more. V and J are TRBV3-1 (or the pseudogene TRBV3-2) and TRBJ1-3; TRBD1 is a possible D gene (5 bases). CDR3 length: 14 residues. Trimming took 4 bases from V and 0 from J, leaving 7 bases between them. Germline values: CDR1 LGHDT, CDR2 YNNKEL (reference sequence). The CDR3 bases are TGTGCCAGCAGCCTTGGACACTCTGGAAACACCATATATTTT. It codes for CASSLGHSGNTIYF.

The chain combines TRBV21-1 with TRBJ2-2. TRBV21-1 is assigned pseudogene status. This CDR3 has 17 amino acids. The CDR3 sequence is CASSKVGVYMNTGELFF. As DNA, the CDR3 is TGTGCCAGCAGCAAAGTGGGGGTATACATGAACACCGGGGAGCTGTTTTTT.

The CDR3 is CASSPTSRTYNEQFF. CDR3 nucleotides: TGCGCCAGCAGCCCGACTAGCCGGACCTACAATGAGCAGTTCTTC. The V call is TRBV5-1, the J call TRBJ2-1, with 7 positions matching TRBD2. The CDR3 runs 15 residues. Germline assignment: CDR1 SGHRS and CDR2 YFSETQ. The J segment lost 2 bases and the V segment lost 4 bases, leaving 6 bases of the junction unmatched.